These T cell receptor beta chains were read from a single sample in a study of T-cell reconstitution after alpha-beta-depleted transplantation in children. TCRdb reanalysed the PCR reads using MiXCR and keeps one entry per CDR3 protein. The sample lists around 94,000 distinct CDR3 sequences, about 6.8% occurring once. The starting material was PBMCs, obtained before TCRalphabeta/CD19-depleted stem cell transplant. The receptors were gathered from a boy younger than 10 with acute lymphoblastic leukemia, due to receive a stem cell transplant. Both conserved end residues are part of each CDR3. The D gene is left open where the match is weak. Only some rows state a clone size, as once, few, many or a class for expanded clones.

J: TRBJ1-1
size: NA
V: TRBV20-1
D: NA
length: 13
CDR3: CSATQGPNTEAFF
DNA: TGCAGTGCCACTCAGGGGCCGAACACTGAAGCTTTCTTT

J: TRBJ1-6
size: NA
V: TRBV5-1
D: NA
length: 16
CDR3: CASSLIPGVNNSPLHF
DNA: TGCGCCAGCAGCTTGATACCAGGGGTGAATAATTCACCCCTCCACTTT

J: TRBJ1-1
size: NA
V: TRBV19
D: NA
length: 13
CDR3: CASSQYGNTEAFF
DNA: TGTGCCAGTAGTCAGTATGGGAACACTGAAGCTTTCTTT

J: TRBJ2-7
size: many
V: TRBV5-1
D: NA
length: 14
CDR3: CAGLPWWEDHEQYF
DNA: TGCGCCGGCCTCCCCTGGTGGGAGGATCACGAGCAGTACTTC

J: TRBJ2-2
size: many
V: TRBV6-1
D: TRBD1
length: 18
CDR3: CASSELPGTEGNTGELFF
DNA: TGTGCCAGCAGTGAACTCCCCGGGACAGAGGGGAACACCGGGGAGCTGTTTTTT

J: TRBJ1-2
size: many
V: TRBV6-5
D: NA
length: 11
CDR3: CASRAEGGYTF
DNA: TGTGCCAGCAGAGCGGAAGGAGGCTACACCTTC

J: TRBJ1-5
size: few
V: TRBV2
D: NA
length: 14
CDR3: CASSEWGVIQPQHF
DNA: TGTGCCAGCAGTGAATGGGGGGTTATTCAGCCCCAGCATTTT

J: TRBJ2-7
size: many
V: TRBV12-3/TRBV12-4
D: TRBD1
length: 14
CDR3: CASNPGQGAYEQYF
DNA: TGTGCCAGCAACCCCGGACAGGGGGCCTACGAGCAGTACTTC

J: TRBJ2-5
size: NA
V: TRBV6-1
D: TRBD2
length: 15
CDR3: CASSLAGGRQETQYF
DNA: TGTGCCAGCAGTCTAGCGGGGGGGCGGCAAGAGACCCAGTACTTC

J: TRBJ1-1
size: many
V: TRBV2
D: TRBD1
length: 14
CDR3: CASSRDRGNTEAFF
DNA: TGTGCCAGCAGTCGGGACAGAGGGAACACTGAAGCTTTCTTT

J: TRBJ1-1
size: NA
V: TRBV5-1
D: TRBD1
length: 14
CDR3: CASSSGQGDTEAFF
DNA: TGCGCCAGCAGTTCGGGACAGGGGGACACTGAAGCTTTCTTT

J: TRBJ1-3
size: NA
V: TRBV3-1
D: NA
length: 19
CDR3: CASSRFGEFGALSGNTIYF
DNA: TGTGCCAGCAGTCGATTTGGGGAGTTCGGGGCCTTATCTGGAAACACCATATATTTT

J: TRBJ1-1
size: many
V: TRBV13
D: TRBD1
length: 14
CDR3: CASSSGGRDTEAFF
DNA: TGTGCCAGCAGCTCAGGGGGCAGGGACACTGAAGCTTTCTTT

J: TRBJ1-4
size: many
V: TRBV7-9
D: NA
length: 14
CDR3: CASSSRDGFEKLFF
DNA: TGTGCCAGCAGCTCCCGGGACGGTTTTGAAAAACTGTTTTTT

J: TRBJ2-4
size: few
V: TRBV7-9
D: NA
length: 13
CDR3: CASSLSGADIQYF
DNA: TGTGCCAGCAGCTTATCGGGGGCGGACATTCAGTACTTC

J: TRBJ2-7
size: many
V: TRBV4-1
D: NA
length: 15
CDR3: CASSQDPGRTYEQYF
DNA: TGCGCCAGCAGCCAAGATCCGGGGAGGACCTACGAGCAGTACTTC

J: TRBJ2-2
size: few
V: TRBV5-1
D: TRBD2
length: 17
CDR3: CASSSWTSGGDTGELFF
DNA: TGCGCCAGCAGCTCCTGGACTAGCGGGGGCGACACCGGGGAGCTGTTTTTT

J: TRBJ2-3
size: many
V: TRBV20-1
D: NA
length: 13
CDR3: CSARFLARDTQYF
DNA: TGCAGTGCTAGATTCCTAGCGCGAGATACGCAGTATTTT

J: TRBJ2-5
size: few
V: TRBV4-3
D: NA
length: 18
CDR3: CASSQEPPDRQRQETQYF
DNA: TGCGCCAGCAGCCAAGAACCCCCGGACCGACAGCGGCAAGAGACCCAGTACTTC

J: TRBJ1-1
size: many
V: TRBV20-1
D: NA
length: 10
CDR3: CSATTPEAFF
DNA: TGCAGTGCTACTACTCCTGAAGCTTTCTTT

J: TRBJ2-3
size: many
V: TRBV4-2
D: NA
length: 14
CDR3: CASRLDQSTDTQYF
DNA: TGTGCCAGCAGACTGGACCAATCCACAGATACGCAGTATTTT

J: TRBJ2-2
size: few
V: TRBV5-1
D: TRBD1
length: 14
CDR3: CASDRTGGAGELFF
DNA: TGCGCCAGCGATCGGACAGGGGGGGCCGGGGAGCTGTTTTTT

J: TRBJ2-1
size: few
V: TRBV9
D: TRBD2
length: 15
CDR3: CASSVSLAGGQEQFF
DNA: TGTGCCAGCAGCGTAAGCCTAGCGGGGGGGCAGGAGCAGTTCTTC

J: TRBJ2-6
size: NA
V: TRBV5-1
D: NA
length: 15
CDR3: CASSLGASGANVLTF
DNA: TGCGCCAGCAGCTTAGGAGCTTCTGGGGCCAACGTCCTGACTTTC

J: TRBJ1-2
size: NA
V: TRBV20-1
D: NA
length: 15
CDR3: CSARGLYEENYGYTF
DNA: TGCAGTGCTAGGGGACTTTACGAGGAGAACTATGGCTACACCTTC

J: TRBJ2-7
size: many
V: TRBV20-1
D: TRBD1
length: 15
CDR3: CSARDPDRVRGEQYF
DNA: TGCAGTGCTAGAGACCCCGACAGGGTACGCGGCGAGCAGTACTTC

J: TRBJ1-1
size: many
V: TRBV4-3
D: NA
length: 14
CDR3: CASSQDRGITEAFF
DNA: TGCGCCAGCAGCCAAGATAGGGGGATCACTGAAGCTTTCTTT

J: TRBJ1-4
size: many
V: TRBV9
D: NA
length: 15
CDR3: CASSARPATNEKLFF
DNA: TGTGCCAGCAGCGCAAGACCCGCAACTAATGAAAAACTTTTTTTT

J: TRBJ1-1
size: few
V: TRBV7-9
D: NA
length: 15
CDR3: CASSLAAGVQTEAFF
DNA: TGTGCCAGCAGCTTAGCGGCCGGGGTACAGACTGAAGCTTTCTTT

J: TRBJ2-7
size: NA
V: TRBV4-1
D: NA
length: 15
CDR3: CASSQAEGDPYEQYF
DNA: TGCGCCAGCAGCCAAGCTGAAGGAGACCCCTACGAGCAGTACTTC

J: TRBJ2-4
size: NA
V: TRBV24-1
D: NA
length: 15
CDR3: CATSDHGAAKNIQYF
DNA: TGTGCCACCAGTGATCACGGAGCGGCCAAAAACATTCAGTACTTC